A single sample is the source of the 26 T cell receptor beta chains below, sequenced in a study of PD-L1 blockade in urothelial cancer. Profiled with immunoSEQ multiplex PCR; TCRdb holds only in-frame clones, not every one. This sample has some 25,000 clones; almost 85% occur once, and the top ten carry around 10%. Sequences were derived from PBMCs, sampled around atezolizumab (anti-PD-L1) treatment. These receptors came from a man in his 70s with urothelial cancer.

In this sample, this clone turned up a few times. The CDR3 is CASSRPGAGGRDTQYF. The CDR3, as DNA: TGTGCCAGCAGCCGACCCGGAGCGGGAGGAAGAGATACGCAGTATTTT. The rearrangement links TRBV5-5 to TRBJ2-3; TRBD2 matches at 9 bases. The CDR3 totals 16 residues. Trimming at V came to 4 bases and at J to 5 bases, leaving 11 bases not matched to a gene. CDR1 SGHKS and CDR2 YYEKEE come from the germline V gene (reference sequence).

V usage is TRBV5-4 and J usage is TRBJ1-2; D is perhaps TRBD1 (6 bases). The CDR3 has 13 amino acids. The germline CDR1 and CDR2 sequences are SGHNT and YYREEE (reference sequence). The V end lost 3 bases, the J end lost 3 bases, and 9 bases lay between the germline ends. The CDR3 region has the DNA TGTGCCAGCAGCTCGTCAGGGGACTATGGCTACACCTTC. Amino acids: CASSSSGDYGYTF.

This chain uses TRBV5-1 with TRBJ2-7; 12 bases align to TRBD1. The CDR3 consists of 15 residues. V shed 0 bases, J shed 6 bases, and the junction held 4 bases outside the gene matches. Germline CDR1 SGHRS, CDR2 YFSETQ. The CDR3 is CASSLGDRGLVEQYF. The CDR3 DNA reads as TGCGCCAGCAGCTTGGGGGACAGGGGGCTCGTCGAGCAGTACTTC.

V is TRBV2 and J is TRBJ2-1, with 7 bases matching TRBD2. The CDR3 spans 15 residues. CDR1 and CDR2 from the germline V gene are SNHLY and FYNNEI. With V trimmed by 8 bases and J by 5 bases, 12 bases remained unmatched. For the CDR3, the DNA is TGTGCCAGCGAAGCAGCCCTAGCGGTCGACAATGAGCAGTTCTTC. Its translation is CASEAALAVDNEQFF.

The chain is built from TRBV27 and TRBJ2-2; 13 bases agree with TRBD2. This CDR3 contains 20 residues. Germline loops: CDR1 MNHEY, CDR2 SMNVEV (reference sequence). V lost 10 bases and J lost 1; bases outside the gene matches: 18. CDR3 nucleotides: TGTGCCACCCAATCACTGGTCCTTGGGACTAGCGGGATGAACACCGGGGAGCTGTTTTTT. It translates to CATQSLVLGTSGMNTGELFF.

The V and J genes are TRBV6-4 and TRBJ1-2; tentatively, D is TRBD1 (5 bases). Germline loops: CDR1 MRHNA, CDR2 SNTAGT. The ends were cut back, 0 bases at V and 3 bases at J, with 8 bases in the middle. The CDR3 is made up of 14 amino acids. The CDR3 DNA reads TGTGCCAGCAGTGACTCGGGCAGGGACTATGGCTACACCTTC. Its translation is CASSDSGRDYGYTF.

The V call is TRBV27, the J call TRBJ2-7; possible D gene TRBD1, 6 bases. The CDR3 totals 16 residues. The germline CDR1 and CDR2 sequences are MNHEY and SMNVEV (reference sequence). Trimming stripped 8 bases from V and 0 bases from J, with 20 bases between. CDR3 sequence: CASAGLRQVGSYEQYF. CDR3 sequence (DNA): TGTGCCAGCGCGGGCCTCAGACAGGTCGGCTCCTACGAGCAGTACTTC.

The chain employs TRBV2 and TRBJ1-3, with a weak D call TRBD1 (6 bases). Trimming took 8 bases from V and 3 from J, leaving 17 bases between them. Germline loops: CDR1 SNHLY, CDR2 FYNNEI. This CDR3 spans 15 amino acids. CDR3 in DNA: TGTGCCAGCCGCGGGGGGCAGGGACTTGGAAACACCATATATTTT. This gives the protein CASRGGQGLGNTIYF.

The chain combines TRBV7-2 with TRBJ1-4; no clear D. Trimming took off 2 bases at V and 3 bases at J, with 10 bases between the two ends. Germline values: CDR1 SGHTA, CDR2 FQGNSA. CDR3 length: 15 amino acids. CDR3 sequence (DNA): TGTGCCAGCAGCTTAAGTCCCAGATCTAATGAAAAACTGTTTTTT. Translating gives CASSLSPRSNEKLFF.

The rearrangement joins TRBV2 to TRBJ2-2; TRBD2 aligns across 11 bases. Germline assignment: CDR1 SNHLY and CDR2 FYNNEI. This CDR3 comprises 14 residues. J lost 9 bases, V lost 6 bases, and 6 bases had no gene match. CDR3 region: CASRTTSGSRELFF. CDR3 sequence (DNA): TGTGCCAGCAGGACCACTAGCGGGAGTCGGGAGCTGTTTTTT.

There are a few counts of this clone. In nucleotides, the CDR3 is TGTGCCAGCAGCTTAGCGGGCGACAGGGGGGAGCAGTACTTC. Residues: CASSLAGDRGEQYF. The rearrangement links TRBV7-8 to TRBJ2-7; 9 bases are a match to TRBD1. This CDR3 spans 14 amino acids. Germline CDR1 SGHVS, CDR2 FQNEAQ. V lost 0 bases to trimming and J lost 7 bases; unmatched junction nucleotides: 4.

There are a few counts of this clone. The chain has TRBV6-6 and TRBJ2-7; possibly TRBD2 for D (5 bases). From germline, CDR1 is MNHNY and CDR2 SVGAGI (reference sequence). The V and J ends lost 3 bases and 5 bases respectively, with 17 bases between them. This CDR3 is 15 amino acids long. As DNA, the CDR3 is TGTGCCAGCAGTTATCCGCTAGCAGATGGGAACGAGCAGTACTTC. Translation gives CASSYPLADGNEQYF.

The sample holds one count of this clone. The chain's CDR3 is CASSPGRENQPQHF. The CDR3 DNA is TGTGCCAGCTCACCAGGCAGGGAAAATCAGCCCCAGCATTTT. This sequence joins TRBV18 and TRBJ1-5; the D gene is possibly TRBD1 (5 bases). Germline loops: CDR1 KGHSH, CDR2 LQKENI. The CDR3 consists of 14 residues. Trimming pared 2 bases from V and 4 bases from J, leaving 9 bases between.

This sequence joins TRBV2 and TRBJ1-5, with D possibly TRBD1 on 6 matching bases. V was clipped by 5 bases and J by 2 bases, with 13 bases between them. The CDR3 length is 15 residues. Germline CDR1 reads SNHLY; CDR2 reads FYNNEI. CDR3 nucleotide sequence: TGTGCCAGCAGTAATACAGGGTTACGCAATCAGCCCCAGCATTTT. It is translated as CASSNTGLRNQPQHF.

V and J are TRBV6-5 and TRBJ2-3; 10 bases line up with TRBD2. CDR3 length: 15 residues. The ends lost 7 bases at V and 4 bases at J; junction bases unmatched: 8. Germline-derived CDR1 and CDR2 are MNHEY and SVGAGI. CDR3 bases: TGTGCCAGCAAGAGCGGGAGGGCCGGCCCAGATACGCAGTATTTT. Residues: CASKSGRAGPDTQYF.

CDR3 residues: CASSLDRDLGHEQYF. CDR3 DNA: TGTGCCAGCAGTCTGGACAGGGACTTAGGCCACGAGCAGTACTTC. The V gene is TRBV27, the J gene TRBJ2-7; 8 positions agree with TRBD1. Per the germline V gene, CDR1 is MNHEY and CDR2 is SMNVEV (reference sequence). The CDR3 totals 15 residues. V trimming: 5 bases; J trimming: 5 bases; junction bases outside the gene matches: 11.

The chain joins TRBV7-6 to TRBJ2-3; D unclear. The CDR3 loop spans 11 amino acids. The germline gives CDR1 SGHVS, CDR2 FNYEAQ. The V gene lost 5 bases and the J gene lost 5 bases, with 5 bases spanning the gap. The CDR3 bases are TGTGCCAGCAGCAGACTAGATACGCAGTATTTT. It is translated as CASSRLDTQYF.

The chain is built from TRBV9 and TRBJ2-7; 12 bases map to TRBD2. Germline trimming cut 0 bases from V and 4 bases from J; bases unmatched to any gene: 2. The CDR3 has 15 amino acids. Germline V gene data show CDR1 as SGDLS and CDR2 as YYNGEE. The CDR3 loop reads CASSVGTSGIYEQYF. The DNA for the CDR3 is TGTGCCAGCAGCGTAGGGACTAGCGGGATTTACGAGCAGTACTTC.

This sequence joins TRBV5-6 and TRBJ2-1; 8 positions agree with TRBD2. Looked up from germline, CDR1 is SGHDT and CDR2 is YYEEEE. V lost 3 bases to trimming and J lost 6 bases; unmatched junction nucleotides: 11. The CDR3 is 16 residues long. CDR3 in DNA: TGTGCCAGCAGCTGGTCCTCTTGGCGGGAGGTCAATGAGCAGTTCTTC. Amino acid sequence: CASSWSSWREVNEQFF.

This clone was detected once. This chain connects TRBV18 to TRBJ1-4; TRBD1 matches at 11 bases. The CDR3 runs 15 residues. CDR1 is KGHSH and CDR2 is LQKENI in the germline V gene. J gave up 7 bases and V 4 bases, and 5 bases lay outside the gene matches. The CDR3 region has the DNA TGTGCCAGCTCACGAGGACAGGGGGCAGGTGAAAAACTGTTTTTT. As protein: CASSRGQGAGEKLFF.

The rearrangement uses TRBV6-6 and TRBJ1-4; 8 bases fit TRBD1. V lost 4 bases to trimming and J lost 2 bases; unmatched junction nucleotides: 6. The CDR3 runs to 16 residues. Germline V CDR1 and CDR2: MNHNY, SVGAGI (reference sequence). CDR3 bases: TGTGCCAGCAGTTCCGGACAGGGTGGGACTAATGAAAAACTGTTTTTT. It translates to CASSSGQGGTNEKLFF.

V usage is TRBV6-1 and J usage is TRBJ2-1, with 14 bases matching TRBD2. CDR3 length: 16 residues. The germline gives CDR1 MNHNS, CDR2 SASEGT. Trimming removed 1 base from V and 9 bases from J; junction bases left unmatched: 5. CDR3 nucleotide sequence: TGTGCCAGCAGTGAAGTAGGGACTAGCGGGAGTGGTGAGCAGTTCTTC. It is translated as CASSEVGTSGSGEQFF.

The genes are TRBV11-3 and TRBJ2-4; TRBD2 matches 9 bases. Germline V lookup: CDR1 SGHNT, CDR2 YENEEA. The trim removed 5 bases at V and 9 bases at J, leaving 5 bases unmatched. The CDR3 is made up of 13 amino acids. In DNA form, the CDR3 reads TGTGCCAGCAGCCGCGGGGGGGAGGGCATTCAGTACTTC. Amino acids: CASSRGGEGIQYF.

The chain carries TRBV19 and TRBJ2-1; the match to TRBD1 covers 12 bases. Per the germline V gene, CDR1 is LNHDA and CDR2 is SQIVND (reference sequence). The CDR3 has 14 amino acids. V shed 5 bases, J shed 7 bases, and the junction held 3 bases outside the gene matches. Here the CDR3 reads CASSGTGGWNEQFF. As DNA, the CDR3 is TGTGCCAGTAGTGGGACAGGGGGCTGGAATGAGCAGTTCTTC.

The rearrangement uses TRBV2 and TRBJ2-2; tentative D call: TRBD1 (5 bases). Germline V gene data show CDR1 as SNHLY and CDR2 as FYNNEI. The CDR3 is 16 amino acids. V was pared by 6 bases and J by 0 bases, with 14 bases between. The chain's CDR3 is CASSVRRVANTGELFF. CDR3 DNA sequence: TGTGCCAGCAGCGTACGCAGGGTGGCGAACACCGGGGAGCTGTTTTTT.

V gene TRBV28 combines with J gene TRBJ2-7; D is perhaps TRBD1 (6 bases). Germline CDR1 MDHEN, CDR2 SYDVKM. V lost 6 bases, J lost 3 bases, and 15 bases lay in between. CDR3 length: 14 residues. This chain's CDR3 is CASRRQALGYEQYF. CDR3 nucleotide sequence: TGTGCCAGCAGAAGACAGGCCCTGGGCTACGAGCAGTACTTC.